A selection of T cell receptor beta chains follows, all from one sample in a study of T-cell reconstitution after alpha-beta-depleted transplantation in children. TCRdb redid the calling of the PCR reads with MiXCR, one entry per CDR3 protein. The table has approximately 980,000 distinct CDR3 sequences, around 30% seen once; the top ten hold over 25%. The starting material was PBMCs, mostly from graft donor cells, obtained 360 days after TCRalphabeta/CD19-depleted stem cell transplant. The receptors were gathered from a boy younger than two who had a stem cell transplant for SCID, so the T cells may come from the graft donor. The CDR3 runs from the conserved cysteine through the conserved F or W. A D gene is named only where the DNA matches it firmly. Clone size is given for some rows only: seen once, a few or many times, or a class if the clone is expanded.

J: TRBJ2-3; size: .; D: .; V: TRBV20-1; CDR3: CSAPRGPSTDTQYF; DNA: TGCAGTGCTCCGCGGGGCCCCAGCACAGATACGCAGTATTTT
J: TRBJ1-4; size: few; D: TRBD1; V: TRBV20-1; CDR3: CSALDRGHLSTNEKLFF; DNA: TGCAGTGCTCTGGACAGGGGGCATCTTTCAACTAATGAAAAACTGTTTTTT
J: TRBJ1-2; size: few; D: .; V: TRBV19; CDR3: CASTTSQLYGYTF; DNA: TGTGCCAGTACCACGTCTCAACTCTATGGCTACACCTTC
J: TRBJ2-6; size: .; D: .; V: TRBV6-5; CDR3: CASSYHQGLGSGANVLTF; DNA: TGTGCCAGCAGTTACCACCAGGGTTTAGGTTCTGGGGCCAACGTCCTGACTTTC
J: TRBJ2-1; size: many; D: .; V: TRBV20-1; CDR3: CSASPGAENEQFF; DNA: TGCAGTGCTAGTCCCGGAGCGGAAAATGAGCAGTTCTTC
J: TRBJ2-1; size: .; D: .; V: TRBV6-5; CDR3: CASSYRTGEQFF; DNA: TGTGCCAGCAGTTATCGAACCGGGGAGCAGTTCTTC
J: TRBJ2-1; size: few; D: .; V: TRBV7-3; CDR3: CASSSWTLENEQFF; DNA: TGTGCCAGCAGCTCTTGGACTCTGGAGAATGAGCAGTTCTTC
J: TRBJ1-1; size: .; D: .; V: TRBV6-5; CDR3: CASSFLTTLNTEAFF; DNA: TGTGCCAGCAGTTTCCTGACAACTCTCAACACTGAAGCTTTCTTT
J: TRBJ2-1; size: .; D: TRBD2; V: TRBV20-1; CDR3: CCARDSLAGGNEQFF; DNA: TGCTGTGCTAGAGATTCCCTAGCGGGGGGTAATGAGCAGTTCTTC
J: TRBJ2-2; size: .; D: .; V: TRBV7-6; CDR3: CASSLGGTETGELFF; DNA: TGTGCCAGCAGCTTGGGGGGGACAGAAACCGGGGAGCTGTTTTTT
J: TRBJ2-1; size: .; D: TRBD2; V: TRBV5-6; CDR3: CASSWGLVGYNEQFF; DNA: TGTGCCAGCAGCTGGGGACTAGTGGGATACAATGAGCAGTTCTTC
J: TRBJ2-7; size: .; D: .; V: TRBV28; CDR3: CASSPQPRRGQYF; DNA: TGTGCCAGCAGTCCACAACCACGGCGGGGGCAGTACTTC
J: TRBJ2-7; size: .; D: .; V: TRBV5-5; CDR3: CASSPEASLSYEQYF; DNA: TGTGCCAGCAGCCCCGAAGCGTCCCTCTCCTACGAGCAGTACTTC
J: TRBJ2-2; size: many; D: .; V: TRBV15; CDR3: CATSRPDDTGELFF; DNA: TGTGCCACCAGCAGACCAGACGACACCGGGGAGCTGTTTTTT
J: TRBJ2-1; size: .; D: TRBD1; V: TRBV30; CDR3: CAWSVKEFGTGYNEQFF; DNA: TGTGCCTGGAGTGTAAAAGAGTTCGGGACAGGCTACAATGAGCAGTTCTTC
J: TRBJ2-7; size: .; D: .; V: TRBV7-2; CDR3: CASSLGTAPPQYF; DNA: TGTGCCAGCAGCTTAGGGACAGCCCCTCCCCAGTACTTC
J: TRBJ1-5; size: .; D: .; V: TRBV18; CDR3: CASSPEQHNQPQHF; DNA: TGTGCCAGCTCACCCGAGCAGCACAATCAGCCCCAGCATTTT
J: TRBJ2-5; size: .; D: .; V: TRBV10-3; CDR3: CAISESSSLTGQETQYF; DNA: TGTGCCATCAGTGAGTCTTCGTCCCTGACAGGACAAGAGACCCAGTACTTC
J: TRBJ2-1; size: few; D: TRBD1; V: TRBV20-1; CDR3: CSAERSSEGAGEQFF; DNA: TGCAGTGCCGAACGGTCATCAGAGGGGGCGGGTGAGCAGTTCTTC
J: TRBJ2-7; size: .; D: .; V: TRBV20-1; CDR3: CSARSGFSYEQYF; DNA: TGCAGTGCCCGAAGCGGGTTTTCCTACGAGCAGTACTTC
J: TRBJ1-1; size: .; D: .; V: TRBV7-2; CDR3: CASSPRSLMNTEAFF; DNA: TGTGCCAGCAGCCCCCGGTCCCTCATGAACACTGAAGCTTTCTTT
J: TRBJ1-1; size: .; D: .; V: TRBV7-9; CDR3: CASSFVLSTEAFF; DNA: TGTGCCAGCAGCTTTGTCCTCTCAACTGAAGCTTTCTTT
J: TRBJ1-4; size: few; D: .; V: TRBV29-1; CDR3: CSAAGEKLFF; DNA: TGCAGCGCGGCCGGGGAAAAACTGTTTTTT
J: TRBJ1-5; size: few; D: .; V: TRBV5-8; CDR3: CASSGLSSQHF; DNA: TGTGCCAGCAGCGGACTGAGTTCCCAGCATTTT
J: TRBJ2-2; size: many; D: .; V: TRBV9; CDR3: CASSVGGTKNTGELFF; DNA: TGTGCCAGCAGCGTAGGAGGGACAAAGAACACCGGGGAGCTGTTTTTT
J: TRBJ2-5; size: many; D: .; V: TRBV5-1; CDR3: CASSLAGSYQETQYF; DNA: TGCGCCAGCAGCTTGGCGGGGAGCTACCAAGAGACCCAGTACTTC
J: TRBJ2-5; size: once; D: TRBD2; V: TRBV6-4; CDR3: CASSELAGGGQETQYF; DNA: TGTGCCAGCAGTGAGCTAGCGGGAGGGGGCCAAGAGACCCAGTACTTC
J: TRBJ2-5; size: few; D: .; V: TRBV28; CDR3: CASSSYIRQETQYF; DNA: TGTGCCAGCAGTTCGTACATACGGCAGGAGACCCAGTACTTC
J: TRBJ2-1; size: .; D: .; V: TRBV20-1; CDR3: CSASHPPANEQFF; DNA: TGCAGTGCTAGCCACCCTCCAGCCAATGAGCAGTTCTTC
J: TRBJ2-7; size: .; D: TRBD1; V: TRBV28; CDR3: CASSLWGTGQPYEQYF; DNA: TGTGCCAGCAGTTTATGGGGGACAGGGCAGCCCTACGAGCAGTACTTC
J: TRBJ1-2; size: few; D: .; V: TRBV15; CDR3: CATSEPLYGYTF; DNA: TGTGCCACCAGCGAACCCCTCTATGGCTACACCTTC
J: TRBJ2-5; size: .; D: .; V: TRBV12-3/TRBV12-4; CDR3: CASSSRSTSRETQYF; DNA: TGTGCCAGCAGTTCCCGATCGACTAGTAGGGAGACCCAGTACTTC
J: TRBJ2-1; size: .; D: TRBD1; V: TRBV10-3; CDR3: CAISEPGQGSKNEQFF; DNA: TGTGCCATCAGTGAGCCAGGACAGGGGAGTAAGAATGAGCAGTTCTTC
J: TRBJ2-7; size: .; D: .; V: TRBV7-9; CDR3: CASSSHGLGEGEQYF; DNA: TGTGCCAGCAGCTCCCACGGACTGGGCGAGGGTGAGCAGTACTTC
J: TRBJ2-2; size: few; D: .; V: TRBV5-1; CDR3: CASSLTQVGLPTGELFF; DNA: TGCGCCAGCAGCTTGACCCAAGTAGGACTCCCCACCGGGGAGCTGTTTTTT
J: TRBJ2-5; size: .; D: .; V: TRBV6-1; CDR3: CASSRAGQRTQETQYF; DNA: TGTGCCAGCAGTCGAGCGGGACAGCGAACCCAAGAGACCCAGTACTTC
J: TRBJ2-5; size: .; D: .; V: TRBV5-1; CDR3: CASSPRDGGETQYF; DNA: TGCGCCAGCAGCCCTCGGGACGGTGGGGAGACCCAGTACTTC
J: TRBJ2-2; size: .; D: .; V: TRBV14; CDR3: CASSRERTLSRDTGELFF; DNA: TGTGCCAGCAGCCGAGAGCGGACCCTGTCGCGAGACACCGGGGAGCTGTTTTTT
J: TRBJ2-1; size: few; D: .; V: TRBV9; CDR3: CASSVALGLAYNEQFF; DNA: TGTGCCAGCAGCGTAGCATTGGGCCTAGCCTACAATGAGCAGTTCTTC